Listed here are 21 T cell receptor beta chains from one sample, sequenced in a study of T cell repertoires in cytomegalovirus infection. Antigens of these TCRs are unknown. TCRdb recomputed calls from the reads with MiXCR, one row per CDR3 protein. The top ten clones hold around 80% of a sample with fewer than 60,000 distinct CDR3 sequences, around a fifth of them seen once. Source: CD8+ T cells from cultured PBMCs, taken from culture after CMV antigen stimulation. Receptors originate from a human donor in good health (CMV status not recorded). Some clones in this sample may be carry-over from other donors' samples.

This clonotype has more than one count but fewer than ten. CDR3 in DNA: TGTGCCAGCAGCGTAGAGAGCCCCACAGATACGCAGTATTTT. As protein: CASSVESPTDTQYF. The rearrangement links TRBV9 to TRBJ2-3; D is undetermined. V was shortened by 0 bases and J by 2 bases, with 7 bases between the two germline ends. Germline CDR1 is SGDLS and CDR2 is YYNGEE. The CDR3 sequence is 14 residues long.

In this sample, this clonotype turned up a few times. The rearrangement uses TRBV6-6 and TRBJ2-1; D call uncertain. The germline V gene encodes CDR1 MNHNY and CDR2 SVGAGI (reference sequence). V was clipped by 4 bases and J by 6 bases, with 10 bases between them. The CDR3 length is 13 residues. In DNA form, the CDR3 reads TGTGCCAGCAGTTTACCTAATCCCAATGAGCAGTTCTTC. It yields the protein CASSLPNPNEQFF.

The rearrangement links TRBV7-9 to TRBJ2-1; D might be TRBD2 (6 bases). The CDR3 spans 16 residues. V lost 4 bases and J lost 6, with 19 bases in between. Germline CDR1 and CDR2: SEHNR and FQNEAQ (reference sequence). The CDR3 is CASSSEGGISANEQFF. CDR3 nucleotide sequence: TGTGCCAGCAGCTCGGAGGGCGGGATCAGCGCCAATGAGCAGTTCTTC.

Only a few counts were recorded for this clonotype. This chain uses TRBV7-6 with TRBJ2-5; D unresolved. The CDR3 spans 12 residues. V lost 0 bases and J lost 6, with 5 bases in between. In germline, CDR1 is SGHVS, CDR2 FNYEAQ. The CDR3 coding sequence is TGTGCCAGCAGCTTAGCGGAAAAGACCCAGTACTTC. This sequence encodes CASSLAEKTQYF.

This clonotype was picked up a small number of times. V and J are TRBV27 and TRBJ1-2; D is unclear. The CDR3 contains 15 residues. V shed 0 bases and J shed 4 bases, with 12 bases lying between them. The germline CDR1 and CDR2 sequences are MNHEY and SMNVEV (reference sequence). DNA for the CDR3: TGTGCCAGCAGTTTATCGCGTTCGTCGCCCTATGGCTACACCTTC. This translates into CASSLSRSSPYGYTF.

This sequence joins TRBV7-9 and TRBJ1-4; D is possibly TRBD1 (5 bases). CDR3 size: 15 residues. Germline values: CDR1 SEHNR, CDR2 FQNEAQ (reference sequence). The V end lost 6 bases, the J end lost 4 bases, and 15 bases lay between the germline ends. CDR3 residues: CASRNEGRNNEKLFF. The DNA for the CDR3 is TGTGCCAGCAGGAACGAGGGACGGAATAATGAAAAACTGTTTTTT.

The rearrangement joins TRBV27 to TRBJ2-3, with a possible D match to TRBD1 (6 bases). Trimming left V 2 bases short and J 2 bases short, with 14 bases between. Germline lookup yields CDR1 MNHEY and CDR2 SMNVEV (reference sequence). This CDR3 contains 16 residues. DNA of the CDR3: TGTGCCAGCAGTTTACTAGGGGACATAAACACAGATACGCAGTATTTT. Translating it yields CASSLLGDINTDTQYF.

This chain links TRBV6-2 or TRBV6-3 with TRBJ1-4, with D uncertain. V lost 5 bases, J lost 6 bases, and 16 bases lay in between. There are 15 residues in the CDR3. CDR1 is MNHEY and CDR2 is SVGEGT in the germline V gene. The CDR3 DNA sequence: TGTGCCAGCAGTAAGATGCCGCAGTCGGATGAAAAACTGTTTTTT. Translating gives CASSKMPQSDEKLFF.

This clonotype showed up just a few times. The V gene is TRBV6-2 or TRBV6-3, the J gene TRBJ2-2, with 8 positions matching TRBD1. The V gene's germline CDR1 is MNHEY and CDR2 SVGEGT. V gave up 6 bases and J gave up 5 bases; unmatched junction bases: 11. The CDR3 spans 16 residues. CDR3 bases: TGTGCCAGCAGGAGCCAGGACAGGGTGGGGACCGGGGAGCTGTTTTTT. Protein: CASRSQDRVGTGELFF.

This clonotype was recorded once. This sequence joins TRBV12-5 and TRBJ1-6, with unresolved D. V was cut by 3 bases and J by 0 bases, with 12 bases left in between. CDR1 and CDR2 from the germline V gene are LGHNT and FRNRAP. This CDR3 contains 17 residues. The CDR3 bases are TGTGCTAGTGGTTTTAACGGCTCGAGCTCCTATAATTCACCCCTCCACTTT. Amino acid sequence: CASGFNGSSSYNSPLHF.

This chain links TRBV14 with TRBJ1-1; no clear D gene. The V end lost 2 bases, the J end lost 1 base, and 8 bases lay between the germline ends. CDR1 and CDR2 (germline): SGHDN, FVKESK. The CDR3 is 14 residues long. The CDR3 DNA is TGTGCCAGCAGCCAAAGGGCCGGGAACACTGAAGCTTTCTTT. Protein: CASSQRAGNTEAFF. The variable domain in full, completed from reference TRBV14 and TRBJ1-1, reads EAGVTQFPSHSVIEKGQTVTLRCDPISGHDNLYWYRRVMGKEIKFLLHFVKESKQDESGMPNNRFLAERTGGTYSTLKVQPAELEDSGVYFCASSQRAGNTEAFFGQGTRLTVV.

This clonotype was counted between two and nine times. The rearrangement joins TRBV28 to TRBJ2-7, with TRBD1 as a possible D gene (6 bases). The V gene's germline CDR1 is MDHEN and CDR2 SYDVKM. The V end was cut by 2 bases, the J end by 6 bases, with 17 bases between. The CDR3 covers 15 residues. The CDR3 reads CASSLSPGVVSEQYF. The CDR3 coding sequence is TGTGCCAGCAGTTTAAGTCCAGGGGTAGTGTCCGAGCAGTACTTC.

This clonotype came up a few times. The CDR3 DNA sequence: TGTGCCAGCAGTTACCGGGGGATGAACACTGAAGCTTTCTTT. Protein sequence: CASSYRGMNTEAFF. The rearrangement joins TRBV6-2 or TRBV6-3 to TRBJ1-1; D possibly corresponds to TRBD1 (5 bases). Germline CDR1 MNHEY, CDR2 SVGEGT. V was trimmed by 2 bases and J by 0 bases, leaving 7 bases between them. This CDR3 has 14 residues.

The chain couples TRBV4-2 to TRBJ1-2; D not certain. The CDR3 consists of 13 residues. Trimming shortened V by 3 bases and J by 2 bases, and 7 bases separated the two germline ends. CDR1 LGHNA and CDR2 YNFKEQ come from the germline V gene. CDR3 bases: TGTGCCAGCAGCCAGGGAATCAACTATGGCTACACCTTC. This translates into CASSQGINYGYTF.

This chain uses TRBV7-2 with TRBJ1-6; TRBD1 agrees at 8 bases. The CDR3 is made up of 17 amino acids. V lost 1 base, J lost 6 bases, and 8 bases stayed unmatched. Germline V gene data show CDR1 as SGHTA and CDR2 as FQGNSA. CDR3 residues: CASSLGAGGFVNSPLHF. The CDR3 DNA sequence: TGTGCCAGCAGCTTAGGTGCAGGGGGCTTCGTTAATTCACCCCTCCACTTT. Supplemented by reference TRBV7-2 and TRBJ1-6, the full variable domain reads GAGVSQSPSNKVTEKGKDVELRCDPISGHTALYWYRQSLGQGLEFLIYFQGNSAPDKSGLPSDRFSAERTGGSVSTLTIQRTQQEDSAVYLCASSLGAGGFVNSPLHFGNGTRLTVT.

This clonotype was observed a few times. The gene calls are TRBV4-3 and TRBJ2-5; 8 bases match TRBD1. The V gene's germline CDR1 is LGHNA and CDR2 YSLEER. The CDR3 runs 18 residues. With 2 bases clipped from V and 5 bases from J, the junction kept 16 bases outside the gene matches. The CDR3 DNA follows: TGCGCCAGCAGCCAAAAATTTCCCGGGACAGGTGTTTATGAGACCCAGTACTTC. Amino acids: CASSQKFPGTGVYETQYF.

This rearrangement joins TRBV19 to TRBJ1-2, with D possibly matching TRBD1 (6 bases). This CDR3 comprises 16 residues. Germline lookup yields CDR1 LNHDA and CDR2 SQIVND (reference sequence). Between the trimmed V and J ends, which lost 5 bases and 4 bases, there was a span of 20 bases. DNA for the CDR3: TGTGCCAGTAGTCCCCGACAGGTCTCAAAGCCCTATGGCTACACCTTC. It translates to CASSPRQVSKPYGYTF.

The chain has TRBV6-6 and TRBJ2-5; D remains ambiguous. Germline CDR1 MNHNY, CDR2 SVGAGI (reference sequence). This CDR3 has 13 residues. With 0 bases removed from V and 5 bases from J, the gap between germline ends came to 7 bases. CDR3 in amino acids: CASSYSRGETQYF. The DNA for the CDR3 is TGTGCCAGCAGTTACTCTCGTGGGGAGACCCAGTACTTC.

The chain combines TRBV5-1 with TRBJ1-1, with TRBD1 as a possible D gene (6 bases). The length of the CDR3 is 18 residues. Germline loops: CDR1 SGHRS, CDR2 YFSETQ. Between the trimmed V and J ends, which lost 4 bases and 1 base, there was a span of 23 bases. The CDR3 loop is CASSGLGGHWTKNTEAFF. The CDR3, as DNA: TGCGCCAGCAGCGGGCTCGGGGGACACTGGACCAAGAACACTGAAGCTTTCTTT.

This clonotype was observed a few times. The chain couples TRBV7-2 to TRBJ2-7; unclear D gene. The CDR3 length is 15 residues. CDR1 is SGHTA, CDR2 FQGNSA, per germline. Trimming removed 1 base at V and 2 bases at J, with 12 bases between. CDR3 nucleotide sequence: TGTGCCAGCAGCTTAGTGGTTGGGCAGGCCTACGAGCAGTACTTC. This gives the protein CASSLVVGQAYEQYF.

A few counts support this clonotype. CDR3 nucleotides: TGTGCCAGCAGTTTCTCTAGACAGCTTGACGAGCAGTACTTC. This codes for CASSFSRQLDEQYF. The chain employs TRBV27 and TRBJ2-7; a weak D match, TRBD1 (5 bases). Germline CDR1 reads MNHEY; CDR2 reads SMNVEV (reference sequence). CDR3 size: 14 residues. V was cut by 3 bases and J by 5 bases, with 14 bases left in between.